The clone carrying this T cell receptor beta chain was seen repeatedly, ten times or more. Its antigen is still unknown. CDR3 of TCR beta was amplified from genomic DNA via a two-round multiplex PCR. Primers specific to each TRBV and TRBJ gene drove first-round PCR. TCRdb reprocessed the multiplex PCR reads with MiXCR, giving one entry per CDR3 protein. Of 30,000 to 40,000 distinct CDR3 sequences listed, around 22% were seen once; the top ten hold 25% to 30%. The data originate from a study of prognosis after radiotherapy for stage I lung cancer. The CDR3 has 13 residues. V lost 9 bases, J lost 11 bases, and 11 bases stayed unmatched. Broader study findings: The way patients used TRBV and TRBJ genes reportedly differed depending on whether they had metastases.

This sequence joins TRBV12-3 or TRBV12-4 and TRBJ2-7; 12 bases match TRBD2. The sequence was obtained from a donor aged 50 or older with non-small cell lung cancer. Sequences were derived from PBMCs, sampled before or after stereotactic body radiation therapy (not recorded which). The CDR3 protein is CASKTSGSANEYF. CDR3 DNA sequence: TGTGCCAGTAAGACTAGCGGGAGCGCCAACGAGTACTTC.